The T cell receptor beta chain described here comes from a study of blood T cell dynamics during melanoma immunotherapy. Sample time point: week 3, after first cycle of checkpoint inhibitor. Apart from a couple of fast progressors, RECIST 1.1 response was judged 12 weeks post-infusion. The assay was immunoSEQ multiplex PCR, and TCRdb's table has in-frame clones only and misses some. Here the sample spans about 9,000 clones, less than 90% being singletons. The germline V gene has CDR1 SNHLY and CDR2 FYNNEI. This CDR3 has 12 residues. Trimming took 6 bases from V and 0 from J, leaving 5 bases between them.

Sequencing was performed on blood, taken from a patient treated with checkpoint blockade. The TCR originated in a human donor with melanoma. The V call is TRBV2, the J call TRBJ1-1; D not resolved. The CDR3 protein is CASRVMNTEAFF. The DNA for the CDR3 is TGTGCCAGCAGGGTCATGAACACTGAAGCTTTCTTT.